The 8 T cell receptor beta chains given below trace back to one sample, sequenced in a study of yellow fever vaccine responses in identical twins (dated by TCRdb to between 2018 and 2020). The receptor library was made with RT-PCR. Instrument on record: Illumina HiSeq 2500. In TCRdb, the public reads were trimmed at Q25 with fastp and aligned with MiXCR, with productive beta chains retained. CDR3 protein duplicates are merged, each entry listing the most common genes and DNA. Counted in this sample were about 9,100 distinct CDR3 sequences; approximately 83% of them appeared once. Jointly, the top ten make up roughly 2% of the sample. The sequencing here drew on T cells from blood (PBMCs), unsorted or a sorted subset (not recorded which), taken before or after yellow fever vaccination (not recorded which). Receptors originate from a woman under 30 who received the yellow fever vaccine. Donor details come from another sample of the same person, matched by shared clones.

This clonotype was recorded only once. V is TRBV14 and J is TRBJ2-7, with D hard to call. V lost 2 bases and J 2 bases, leaving 7 bases between the germline ends. The CDR3 has 13 residues. The germline V gene has CDR1 SGHDN and CDR2 FVKESK. The CDR3 bases are TGTGCCAGCAGCCAATCCCGGGCCTACGAGCAGTACTTC. Its protein product is CASSQSRAYEQYF.

This clonotype was seen more than once but under ten times. This chain joins TRBV6-2 or TRBV6-3 and TRBJ1-1; possibly TRBD1 for D (5 bases). Per the germline V gene, CDR1 is MNHEY and CDR2 is SVGEGT. Trimming pared 7 bases from V and 1 base from J, leaving 10 bases between. The CDR3 runs to 13 residues. The CDR3 DNA follows: TGTGCCAGCACGAAAACAGGGAACACTGAAGCTTTCTTT. Translated: CASTKTGNTEAFF.

The chain has TRBV21-1 and TRBJ2-1. TRBV21-1 is a known pseudogene. The CDR3 consists of 12 residues. CDR3 nucleotide sequence: TGTGCCAGCAGCAACAGAGTCAATGAGCAGTTCTTC. Its protein product is CASSNRVNEQFF.

This sequence joins TRBV5-1 and TRBJ1-2, with D unresolved. This CDR3 has 16 residues. The germline V and J ends were trimmed by 0 bases and 0 bases, with 12 bases remaining between them. The V gene's germline CDR1 is SGHRS and CDR2 YFSETQ. The CDR3 DNA sequence: TGCGCCAGCAGCTTGGACGGAGCAACATCTAACTATGGCTACACCTTC. This encodes CASSLDGATSNYGYTF.

This chain connects TRBV6-1 to TRBJ2-7; 8 nucleotides match TRBD1. CDR1 is MNHNS and CDR2 is SASEGT in the germline V gene. The length of the CDR3 is 13 residues. With 8 bases clipped from V and 3 bases from J, the junction kept 6 bases outside the gene matches. The CDR3 DNA reads as TGTGCCAGCGGGGAGACAGGGGTCTACGAGCAGTACGTC. Its protein is CASGETGVYEQYV.

CDR3 nucleotides: TGTGCCAGTGGGGGAAACACCATATATTTT. Amino acid sequence: CASGGNTIYF. This sequence joins TRBV9 and TRBJ1-3; D ambiguous. The CDR3 is 10 amino acids. V lost 8 bases and J lost 4, with 4 bases in between. Germline lookup yields CDR1 SGDLS and CDR2 YYNGEE.

The chain couples TRBV4-1 to TRBJ1-1, with D unclear. The CDR3 runs to 14 residues. Germline values: CDR1 MGHRA, CDR2 YSYEKL. The V gene lost 6 bases and the J gene lost 3 bases, with 14 bases spanning the gap. The chain's CDR3 is CASRGSGSDTEAFF. The CDR3 region has the DNA TGCGCCAGCAGAGGGTCAGGATCGGACACTGAAGCTTTCTTT.

The chain links TRBV7-7 to TRBJ2-3; D not certain. The ends were cut back, 3 bases at V and 2 bases at J, with 12 bases in the middle. The CDR3 extends over 15 amino acids. Looked up from germline, CDR1 is SSHAT and CDR2 is FNYEAQ (reference sequence). The CDR3 nucleotides are TGTGCCAGCAGCTTGACTCTAAGCTTCACAGATACGCAGTATTTT. It yields the protein CASSLTLSFTDTQYF.